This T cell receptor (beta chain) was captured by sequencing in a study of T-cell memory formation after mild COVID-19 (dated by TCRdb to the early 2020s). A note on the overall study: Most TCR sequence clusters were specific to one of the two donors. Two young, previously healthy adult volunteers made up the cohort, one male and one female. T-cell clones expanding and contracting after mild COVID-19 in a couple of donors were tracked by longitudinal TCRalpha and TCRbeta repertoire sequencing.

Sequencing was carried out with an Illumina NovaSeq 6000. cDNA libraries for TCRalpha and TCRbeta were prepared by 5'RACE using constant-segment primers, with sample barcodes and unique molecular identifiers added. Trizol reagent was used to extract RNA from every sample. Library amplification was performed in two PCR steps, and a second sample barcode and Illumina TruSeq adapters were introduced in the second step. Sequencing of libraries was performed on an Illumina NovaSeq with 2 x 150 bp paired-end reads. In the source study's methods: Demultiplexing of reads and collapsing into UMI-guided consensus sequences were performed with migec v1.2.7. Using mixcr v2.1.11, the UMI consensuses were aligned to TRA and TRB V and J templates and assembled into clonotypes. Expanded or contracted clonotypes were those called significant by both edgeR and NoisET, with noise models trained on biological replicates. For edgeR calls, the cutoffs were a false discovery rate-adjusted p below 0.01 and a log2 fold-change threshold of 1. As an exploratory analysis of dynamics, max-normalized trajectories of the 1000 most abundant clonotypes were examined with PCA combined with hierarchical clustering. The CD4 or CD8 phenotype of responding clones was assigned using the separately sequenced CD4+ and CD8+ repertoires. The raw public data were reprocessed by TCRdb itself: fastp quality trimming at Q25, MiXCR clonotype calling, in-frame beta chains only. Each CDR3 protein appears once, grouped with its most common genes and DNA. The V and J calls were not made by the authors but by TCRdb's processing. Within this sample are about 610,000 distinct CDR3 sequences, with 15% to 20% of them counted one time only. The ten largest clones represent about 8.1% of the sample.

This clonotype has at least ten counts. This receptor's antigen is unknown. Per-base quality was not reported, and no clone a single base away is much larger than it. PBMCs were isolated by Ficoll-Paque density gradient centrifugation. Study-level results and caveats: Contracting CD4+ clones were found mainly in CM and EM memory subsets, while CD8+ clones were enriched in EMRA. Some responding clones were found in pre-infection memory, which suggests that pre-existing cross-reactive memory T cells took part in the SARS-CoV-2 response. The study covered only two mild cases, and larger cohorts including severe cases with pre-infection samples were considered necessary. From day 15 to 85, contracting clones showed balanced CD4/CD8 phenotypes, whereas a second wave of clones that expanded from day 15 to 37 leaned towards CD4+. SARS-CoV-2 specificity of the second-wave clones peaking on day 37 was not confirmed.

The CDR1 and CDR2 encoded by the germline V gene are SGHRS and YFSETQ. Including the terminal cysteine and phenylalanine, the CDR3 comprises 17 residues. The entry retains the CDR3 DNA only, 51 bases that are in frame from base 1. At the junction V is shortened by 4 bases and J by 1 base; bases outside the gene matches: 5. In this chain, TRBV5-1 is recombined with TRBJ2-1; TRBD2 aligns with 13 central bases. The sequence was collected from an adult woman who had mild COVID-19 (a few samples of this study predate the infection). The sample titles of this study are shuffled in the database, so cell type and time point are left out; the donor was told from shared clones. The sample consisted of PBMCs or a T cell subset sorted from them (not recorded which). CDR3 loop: CASSLGLAGASYNEQFF. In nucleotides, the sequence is TGCGCCAGCAGCCTCGGACTAGCGGGAGCGTCCTACAATGAGCAGTTCTTC. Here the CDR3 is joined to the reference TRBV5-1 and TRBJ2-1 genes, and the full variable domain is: KAGVTQTPRYLIKTRGQQVTLSCSPISGHRSVSWYQQTPGQGLQFLFEYFSETQRNKGNFPGRFSGRQFSNSRSEMNVSTLELGDSALYLCASSLGLAGASYNEQFFGPGTRLTVL.